This TCR beta chain is drawn from a study of neurological immune-mediated disorders (dated by TCRdb to about 2019). For the wider study: Of the approximately 34 multiple sclerosis patients, roughly 30 had relapsing-remitting MS and 3 had secondary progressive MS. Alongside PBMC samples, the set of 106 TCR-beta libraries contained longitudinal samples, technical triplicates, and paired CD4+ and CD8+ T-cell subsets that had been sorted. The cohort included approximately 68 subjects: about 15 with HAM/TSP, some 35 with multiple sclerosis, and around 20 healthy controls. Using UMI-based sequencing, the study compared peripheral blood TCR-beta repertoires from patients with HTLV-I-associated myelopathy (HAM/TSP), patients with multiple sclerosis, and healthy controls. Beyond this particular receptor, the publication reports: TCR clonal expansion was highest in HAM/TSP patients and lowest in MS patients, with MS patients falling below even healthy controls. No association of the MS cluster with clinical or MRI features was observed, and the need for larger cohorts was stated by the authors. Across subjects, expanded clones never shared an identical CDR3 amino acid sequence, which suggests that the TCR-beta repertoires in every group were private. In a phylogenetic analysis, the repertoires of 18 out of 34 MS patients fell into a single cluster of related CDR3 sequences, pointing to a possible signature at the repertoire level.

Ten or more counts support this clonotype. Its recognized antigen is unknown. There are no base qualities to consult, and no much larger clone falls within one base. Libraries from unsorted PBMCs were made from 2 million PBMCs kept in RNAlater at -80 degrees C until RNA extraction. The multiple sclerosis patients were enrolled in a US clinical protocol that evaluated disease progression with magnetic resonance imaging. Peripheral blood was subjected to Ficoll-Hypaque density gradient centrifugation to isolate PBMCs, which were then cryopreserved in liquid nitrogen. cDNA was synthesized by template-switch 5'RACE using a primer with a 10-nucleotide random unique molecular identifier that tagged each TCR transcript. Each sequencing run produced over 180 million TCR-beta sequences covering 15-18 subjects. The RNeasy kit was used for extraction of total RNA. The KAPA Real-time Library Amplification kit was used to amplify TCR-beta VDJ regions with primers for the TCR constant region and the 5'RACE anchor. A first PCR added sample indexes and Illumina adaptors, after which a second PCR increased the library yield. After Ampure bead purification, the TCR product of roughly 650 bp was size-selected on a 2% E-gel SizeSelection system. Before pooling, library quality was assessed on a Bioanalyzer, concentration was determined with Qubit, and library quantification was performed with the Kapa Library Quantification kit. Libraries were sequenced paired-end 2 x 150 bp on an Illumina HiSeq 2500. To increase sequence diversity, about 23-30% phiX was spiked into each library pool. The original methods were these. Quality-filtered reads were processed with the UMI-based MiGEC pipeline, and over 75% of raw TCR sequences were removed by the MiGEC pipeline during error correction. VDJ genes were aligned to IMGT germline references, and each clonotype was defined by a unique CDR3 amino acid sequence together with V-J genes. Clonal expansion, Shannon diversity and CDR3 relatedness (CalcPairwiseDistances, ClusterSamples) were evaluated with VDJtools, and phylogenetic trees were built with CLCbio workbench. Clones with at least 8 unique UMIs were defined as expanded, with this threshold being based on coefficient-of-variation modelling across technical triplicates. TCRdb trimmed the raw reads at Q25, called clones with MiXCR and kept productive beta chains. Here each entry gathers all rows of one CDR3 protein and keeps the most common genes and DNA. What appears here as the V and J calls and clone size reflects TCRdb's work, not the paper's. For this sample there are some 86,000 distinct CDR3 sequences; just over 2.5% appear just once. 0.9% to 1.4% of the sample rests with the top ten.

From cysteine to phenylalanine, the CDR3 is 17 amino acids long. Left in the record is the CDR3 DNA by itself, 51 bases read in frame from the first base. V and J lose 4 bases and 0 bases, and a span of 16 bases separates them. According to the germline V gene, CDR1 reads SGHNT and CDR2 reads YENEEA. The source is a young woman with multiple sclerosis. The sequence joins TRBV11-3 to TRBJ2-1; possibly the D gene is TRBD1, per 5 matching bases. Material for sequencing was PBMCs. CDR3 region: CASSSPQGVSSYNEQFF. Here is the DNA: TGTGCCAGCAGCTCCCCCCAAGGGGTGAGCTCCTACAATGAGCAGTTCTTC.